The 18 T cell receptor beta chains in this list originate from one sample, sequenced in a study of cytomegalovirus exposure and HLA in healthy donors. Primers: 60 Vbeta forward and 13 Jbeta reverse. Here immunoSEQ multiplex PCR was the method, and the copy in TCRdb shows in-frame clones only, minus some. The sample consists of about 180,000 clones, approximately 80% of them appearing once. The sample was PBMCs. The origin of the receptors is a girl aged 2-9 years in good health and CMV-seropositive.

The chain combines TRBV18 with TRBJ2-7; TRBD1 agrees at 8 bases. The CDR3 has 14 amino acids. After removal of 4 bases from V and 3 bases from J, the junction contained 5 bases not matched to a gene. Germline-derived CDR1 and CDR2 are KGHSH and LQKENI. In DNA, the CDR3 is TGTGCCAGCTCACAGGGACAGGTAAACTACGAGCAGTACTTC. It encodes CASSQGQVNYEQYF.

V usage is TRBV11-3 and J usage is TRBJ2-5; TRBD2 matches at 8 bases. The junction had 9 bases not matched to a gene; V was cut back by 4 bases and J by 2 bases. The CDR3 consists of 16 residues. Germline-derived CDR1 and CDR2 are SGHNT and YENEEA. CDR3 nucleotides: TGTGCCAGCAGCTCCCGGGGGGGTCCCGAACAAGAGACCCAGTACTTC. Translation: CASSSRGGPEQETQYF.

A few counts support this clone. The chain links TRBV5-6 to TRBJ1-1; D unresolved. This CDR3 comprises 16 residues. V gave up 4 bases and J gave up 0 bases, with 16 bases separating them. Germline loops: CDR1 SGHDT, CDR2 YYEEEE. The chain's CDR3 is CASSSVPGRMNTEAFF. DNA for the CDR3: TGTGCCAGCAGCAGCGTCCCCGGGAGAATGAACACTGAAGCTTTCTTT. Supplemented by reference TRBV5-6 and TRBJ1-1, the full variable domain reads DAGVTQSPTHLIKTRGQQVTLRCSPKSGHDTVSWYQQALGQGPQFIFQYYEEEERQRGNFPDRFSGHQFPNYSSELNVNALLLGDSALYLCASSSVPGRMNTEAFFGQGTRLTVV.

V gene TRBV6-4 combines with J gene TRBJ1-2, with TRBD1 matching over 8 bases. Germline V gene lookup returns CDR1 MRHNA and CDR2 SNTAGT. The CDR3 sequence is 15 residues long. Trimming cost V 3 bases and J 4 bases; bases outside gene matches: 7. CDR3 protein: CASSEGTGSFYGYTF. The CDR3 DNA reads TGTGCCAGCAGTGAAGGGACAGGATCATTCTATGGCTACACCTTC.

The J gene is TRBJ1-4, the V gene TRBV6-1; unclear D gene. Germline V CDR1 and CDR2: MNHNS, SASEGT. The CDR3 is 16 amino acids. V was trimmed by 4 bases and J by 3 bases, leaving 15 bases between them. The CDR3 protein is CASSAKRAAPNEKLFF. The CDR3 DNA reads as TGTGCCAGCAGTGCCAAGAGGGCGGCCCCTAATGAAAAACTGTTTTTT.

The chain has TRBV6-1 and TRBJ1-1; 10 bases are shared with TRBD1. Germline-derived CDR1 and CDR2 are MNHNS and SASEGT. The J segment lost 5 bases and the V segment lost 2 bases, leaving 5 bases of the junction unmatched. CDR3 size: 15 residues. CDR3 loop: CASSERRQGATEAFF. The CDR3, as DNA: TGTGCCAGCAGTGAACGTCGACAGGGGGCTACTGAAGCTTTCTTT.

The chain links TRBV28 to TRBJ1-2; D might be TRBD1 (6 bases). This CDR3 comprises 14 residues. Germline CDR1 is MDHEN and CDR2 is SYDVKM. Between the trimmed V and J ends, which lost 3 bases and 7 bases, there was a span of 15 bases. DNA for the CDR3: TGTGCCAGCAGTTTCCAGGGGCGTTTCGGTGGCTACACCTTC. This gives the protein CASSFQGRFGGYTF.

Written as DNA, the CDR3 is TGCGCCAGCAGCCAAACTTCGCTGGCGGGGACCCAGTACTTC. Translated, it gives CASSQTSLAGTQYF. The rearrangement joins TRBV4-1 to TRBJ2-5; maybe TRBD2 (5 bases). Trimming removed 2 bases at V and 7 bases at J, with 14 bases between. Per germline, CDR1 MGHRA and CDR2 YSYEKL. CDR3 length: 14 residues.

The CDR3 loop reads CAGMERTSGSLSEQYF. Here the CDR3 DNA reads TGTGCCGGAATGGAGAGGACTAGCGGGAGCCTATCCGAGCAGTACTTC. This chain uses TRBV2 with TRBJ2-7; 13 nucleotides line up with TRBD2. The germline gives CDR1 SNHLY, CDR2 FYNNEI. V gave up 11 bases and J gave up 6 bases; unmatched junction bases: 16. The CDR3 contains 16 residues.

The chain joins TRBV7-3 to TRBJ2-2, with D tentatively TRBD2 (6 bases). Germline V gene sequence: CDR1 SGHTA, CDR2 FQGTGA. Trimming shortened V by 5 bases and J by 0 bases, and 19 bases separated the two germline ends. The CDR3 consists of 18 residues. CDR3 DNA sequence: TGTGCCAGCAGCCCCTACAGCGGAGGGGTATCGAACACCGGGGAGCTGTTTTTT. As protein: CASSPYSGGVSNTGELFF.

The CDR3 nucleotides are TGCGCCAGCAGTCCAGGGGGTTCATCCATGAACACTGAAGCTTTCTTT. Its translation is CASSPGGSSMNTEAFF. The rearrangement uses TRBV5-1 and TRBJ1-1, with 7 bases lining up with TRBD1. This CDR3 is 16 amino acids long. Germline lookup yields CDR1 SGHRS and CDR2 YFSETQ. V dropped 5 bases and J dropped 0; count of bases not matched to a gene: 10.

This chain connects TRBV6-1 to TRBJ2-7; 8 positions match TRBD1. Germline V gives CDR1 MNHNS, CDR2 SASEGT. The CDR3 totals 15 residues. V was pared by 3 bases and J by 4 bases, with 8 bases of the junction left unmatched. CDR3 DNA: TGTGCCAGCAGTGAGTGGGGACAGGAGAATTACGAGCAGTACTTC. This sequence encodes CASSEWGQENYEQYF.

This clone was detected only a few times. This chain uses TRBV29-1 with TRBJ1-4; TRBD1 aligns across 8 bases. CDR1 and CDR2 (germline): SQVTM, ANQGSEA. The CDR3 covers 14 residues. Trimming at V came to 6 bases and at J to 8 bases, leaving 11 bases not matched to a gene. The DNA of the CDR3 is TGCAGCGTGGGTACCAGGGGGCTTATGGAAAAACTGTTTTTT. Its protein product is CSVGTRGLMEKLFF.

V usage is TRBV5-1 and J usage is TRBJ2-1; a weak D match, TRBD1 (5 bases). This CDR3 is built from 17 residues. The germline V and J ends were trimmed by 0 bases and 4 bases, with 17 bases remaining between them. CDR1 is SGHRS and CDR2 is YFSETQ in the germline V gene. The CDR3 spells CASSLGVAGPPYNEQFF. The CDR3 DNA sequence: TGCGCCAGCAGCTTGGGAGTGGCAGGGCCTCCTTACAATGAGCAGTTCTTC. Full variable domain (missing parts from reference TRBV5-1 and TRBJ2-1): KAGVTQTPRYLIKTRGQQVTLSCSPISGHRSVSWYQQTPGQGLQFLFEYFSETQRNKGNFPGRFSGRQFSNSRSEMNVSTLELGDSALYLCASSLGVAGPPYNEQFFGPGTRLTVL.

This clone was picked up one time. The chain joins TRBV5-1 to TRBJ2-1; possibly TRBD2 for D (6 bases). The CDR3 extends over 15 amino acids. Trimming took off 9 bases at V and 0 bases at J, with 16 bases between the two ends. The germline gives CDR1 SGHRS, CDR2 YFSETQ. The CDR3: CATDTDGSSYNEQFF. For the CDR3, the DNA is TGCGCCACCGATACGGACGGGAGCTCCTACAATGAGCAGTTCTTC. The full variable domain, its missing parts supplied by reference TRBV5-1 and TRBJ2-1, is KAGVTQTPRYLIKTRGQQVTLSCSPISGHRSVSWYQQTPGQGLQFLFEYFSETQRNKGNFPGRFSGRQFSNSRSEMNVSTLELGDSALYLCATDTDGSSYNEQFFGPGTRLTVL.

The chain recombines TRBV5-1 with TRBJ2-7; D might be TRBD1 (5 bases). Trimming stripped 5 bases from V and 2 bases from J, with 11 bases between. CDR1 and CDR2 (germline): SGHRS, YFSETQ. CDR3 length equals 13 residues. The CDR3 protein is CASRPDIPYEQYF. The CDR3 nucleotides are TGCGCCAGCAGACCGGACATACCCTACGAGCAGTACTTC.

This chain joins TRBV9 and TRBJ1-2; the D gene is possibly TRBD1 (6 bases). CDR3 length equals 16 residues. Deletions cut 7 bases from V and 8 bases from J, with 27 bases between. CDR1 and CDR2 (germline): SGDLS, YYNGEE. The CDR3 DNA reads TGTGCCAGCTCATCCACCCTAGTCCCAGGGGCGAGAGGCTACACCTTC. Translating gives CASSSTLVPGARGYTF.

The rearrangement joins TRBV7-8 to TRBJ1-1; D is uncertain. This CDR3 spans 14 amino acids. Per germline, CDR1 SGHVS and CDR2 FQNEAQ. V lost 0 bases to trimming and J lost 1 base, with 6 bases between them. The CDR3 is CASSLANGNTEAFF. As DNA, the CDR3 is TGTGCCAGCAGCTTAGCGAACGGGAACACTGAAGCTTTCTTT.